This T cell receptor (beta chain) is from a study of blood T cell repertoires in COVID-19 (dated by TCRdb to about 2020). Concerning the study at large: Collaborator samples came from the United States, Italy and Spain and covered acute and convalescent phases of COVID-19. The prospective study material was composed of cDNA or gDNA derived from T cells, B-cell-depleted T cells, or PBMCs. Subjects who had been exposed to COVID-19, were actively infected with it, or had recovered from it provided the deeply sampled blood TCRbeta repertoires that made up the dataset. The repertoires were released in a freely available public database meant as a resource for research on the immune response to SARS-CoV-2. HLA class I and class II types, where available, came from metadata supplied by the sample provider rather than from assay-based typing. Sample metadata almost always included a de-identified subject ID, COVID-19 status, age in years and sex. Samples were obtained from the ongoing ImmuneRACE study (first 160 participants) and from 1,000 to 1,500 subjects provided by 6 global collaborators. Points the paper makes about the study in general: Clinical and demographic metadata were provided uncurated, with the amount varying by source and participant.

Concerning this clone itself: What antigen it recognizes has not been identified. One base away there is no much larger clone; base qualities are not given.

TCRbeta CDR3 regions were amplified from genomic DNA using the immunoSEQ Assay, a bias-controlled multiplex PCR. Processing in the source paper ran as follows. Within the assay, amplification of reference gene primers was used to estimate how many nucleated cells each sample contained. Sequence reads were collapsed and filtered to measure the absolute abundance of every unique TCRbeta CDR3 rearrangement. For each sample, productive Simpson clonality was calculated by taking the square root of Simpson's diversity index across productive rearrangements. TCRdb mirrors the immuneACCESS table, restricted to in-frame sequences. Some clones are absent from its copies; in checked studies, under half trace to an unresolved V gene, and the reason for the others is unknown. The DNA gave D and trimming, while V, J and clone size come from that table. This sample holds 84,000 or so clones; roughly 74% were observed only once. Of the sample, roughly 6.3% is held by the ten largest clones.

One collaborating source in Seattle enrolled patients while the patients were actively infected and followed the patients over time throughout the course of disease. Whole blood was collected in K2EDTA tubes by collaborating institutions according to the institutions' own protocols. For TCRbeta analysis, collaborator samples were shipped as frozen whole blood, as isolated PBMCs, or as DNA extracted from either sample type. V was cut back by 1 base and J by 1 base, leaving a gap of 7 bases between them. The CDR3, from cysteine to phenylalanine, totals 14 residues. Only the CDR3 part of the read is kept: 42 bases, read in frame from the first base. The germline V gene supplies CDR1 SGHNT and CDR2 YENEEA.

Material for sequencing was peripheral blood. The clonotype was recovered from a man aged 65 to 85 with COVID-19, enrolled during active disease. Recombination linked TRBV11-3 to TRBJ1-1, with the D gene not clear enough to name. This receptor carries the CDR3 CASSLGSGNTEAFF. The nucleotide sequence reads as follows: TGTGCCAGCAGCTTAGGTTCAGGGAACACTGAAGCTTTCTTT. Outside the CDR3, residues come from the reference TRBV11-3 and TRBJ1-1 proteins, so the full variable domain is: EAGVVQSPRYKIIEKKQPVAFWCNPISGHNTLYWYLQNLGQGPELLIRYENEEAVDDSQLPKDRFSAERLKGVDSTLKIQPAELGDSAVYLCASSLGSGNTEAFFGQGTRLTVV.